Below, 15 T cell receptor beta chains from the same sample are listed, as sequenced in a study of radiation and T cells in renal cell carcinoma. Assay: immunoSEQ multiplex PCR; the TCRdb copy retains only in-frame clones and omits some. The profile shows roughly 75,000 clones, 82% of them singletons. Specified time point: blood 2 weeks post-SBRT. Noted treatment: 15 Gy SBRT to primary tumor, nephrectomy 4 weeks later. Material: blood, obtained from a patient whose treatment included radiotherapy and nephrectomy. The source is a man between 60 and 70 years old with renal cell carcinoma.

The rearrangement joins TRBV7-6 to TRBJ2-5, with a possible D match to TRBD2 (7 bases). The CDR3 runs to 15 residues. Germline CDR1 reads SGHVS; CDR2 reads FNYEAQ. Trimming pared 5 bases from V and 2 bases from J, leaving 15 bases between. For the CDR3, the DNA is TGTGCCAGCAGCCAGGGAGGGGGGAGACAAGAGACCCAGTACTTC. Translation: CASSQGGGRQETQYF.

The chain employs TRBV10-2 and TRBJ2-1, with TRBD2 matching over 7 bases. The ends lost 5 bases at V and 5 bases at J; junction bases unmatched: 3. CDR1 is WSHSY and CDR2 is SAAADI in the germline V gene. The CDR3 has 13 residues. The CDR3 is CASSWTRNNEQFF. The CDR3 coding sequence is TGCGCCAGCAGTTGGACTAGAAACAATGAGCAGTTCTTC.

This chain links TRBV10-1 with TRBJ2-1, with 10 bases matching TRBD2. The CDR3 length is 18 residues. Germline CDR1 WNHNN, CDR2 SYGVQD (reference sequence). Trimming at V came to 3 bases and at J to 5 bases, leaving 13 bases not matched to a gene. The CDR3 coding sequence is TGCGCCAGCAGTGAACCCAGCGGGAGGGCCTATGGGCACAATGAGCAGTTCTTC. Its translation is CASSEPSGRAYGHNEQFF.

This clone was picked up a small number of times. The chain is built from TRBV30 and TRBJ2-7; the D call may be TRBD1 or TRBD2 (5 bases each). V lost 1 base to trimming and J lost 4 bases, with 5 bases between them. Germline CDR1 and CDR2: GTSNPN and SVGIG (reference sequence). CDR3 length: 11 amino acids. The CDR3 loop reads CAWSGGYEQYF. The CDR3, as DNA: TGTGCCTGGAGTGGGGGGTACGAGCAGTACTTC.

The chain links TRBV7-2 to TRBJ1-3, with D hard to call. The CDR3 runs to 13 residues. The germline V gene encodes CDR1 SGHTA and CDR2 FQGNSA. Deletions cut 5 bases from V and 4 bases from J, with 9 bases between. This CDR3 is CASSPGEGNTIYF. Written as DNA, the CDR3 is TGTGCCAGCAGCCCGGGTGAGGGAAACACCATATATTTT.

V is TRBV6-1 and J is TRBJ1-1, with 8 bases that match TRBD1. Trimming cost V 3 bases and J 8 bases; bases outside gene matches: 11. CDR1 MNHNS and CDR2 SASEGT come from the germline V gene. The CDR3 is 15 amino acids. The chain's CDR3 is CASSETGVIVLEAFF. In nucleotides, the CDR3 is TGTGCCAGCAGTGAGACAGGGGTAATCGTTCTGGAAGCTTTCTTT.

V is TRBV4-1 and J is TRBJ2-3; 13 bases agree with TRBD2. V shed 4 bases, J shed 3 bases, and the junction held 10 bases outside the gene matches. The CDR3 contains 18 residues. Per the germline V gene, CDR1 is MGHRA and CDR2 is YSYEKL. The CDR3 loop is CASSPTTGTSGITDTQYF. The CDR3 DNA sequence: TGCGCCAGCAGCCCGACCACCGGGACTAGCGGGATTACAGATACGCAGTATTTT.

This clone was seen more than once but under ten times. The CDR3 region has the DNA TGCGCCAGCAAGCGGATGGGGACAGGGTCCTTGGGCGAAAAACTGTTTTTT. Amino acids: CASKRMGTGSLGEKLFF. The chain combines TRBV5-1 with TRBJ1-4; the match to TRBD1 covers 9 bases. With 6 bases clipped from V and 8 bases from J, the junction kept 17 bases outside the gene matches. The CDR3 loop spans 17 amino acids. Germline loops: CDR1 SGHRS, CDR2 YFSETQ.

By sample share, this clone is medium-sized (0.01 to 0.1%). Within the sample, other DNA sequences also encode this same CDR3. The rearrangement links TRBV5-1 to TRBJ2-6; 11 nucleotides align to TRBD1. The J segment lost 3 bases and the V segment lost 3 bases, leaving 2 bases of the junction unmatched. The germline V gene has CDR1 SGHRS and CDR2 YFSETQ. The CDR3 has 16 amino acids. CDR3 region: CASSWTGGGGANVLTF. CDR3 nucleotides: TGCGCCAGCAGCTGGACAGGGGGCGGTGGGGCCAACGTCCTGACTTTC.

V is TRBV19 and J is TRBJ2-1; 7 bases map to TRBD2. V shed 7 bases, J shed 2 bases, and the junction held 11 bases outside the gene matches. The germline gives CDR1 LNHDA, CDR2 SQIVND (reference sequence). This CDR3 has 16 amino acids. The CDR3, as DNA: TGTGCCAGTACTCGGAGGGGAGGGAGGCCCTACAATGAGCAGTTCTTC. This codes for CASTRRGGRPYNEQFF. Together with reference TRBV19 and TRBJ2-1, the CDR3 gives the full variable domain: DGGITQSPKYLFRKEGQNVTLSCEQNLNHDAMYWYRQDPGQGLRLIYYSQIVNDFQKGDIAEGYSVSREKKESFPLTVTSAQKNPTAFYLCASTRRGGRPYNEQFFGPGTRLTVL.

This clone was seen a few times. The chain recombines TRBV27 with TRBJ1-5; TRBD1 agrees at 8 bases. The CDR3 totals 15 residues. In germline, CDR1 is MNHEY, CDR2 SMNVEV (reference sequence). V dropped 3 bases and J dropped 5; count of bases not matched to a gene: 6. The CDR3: CASSFGQGQDQPQHF. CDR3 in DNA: TGTGCCAGCAGTTTCGGACAGGGTCAGGATCAGCCCCAGCATTTT.

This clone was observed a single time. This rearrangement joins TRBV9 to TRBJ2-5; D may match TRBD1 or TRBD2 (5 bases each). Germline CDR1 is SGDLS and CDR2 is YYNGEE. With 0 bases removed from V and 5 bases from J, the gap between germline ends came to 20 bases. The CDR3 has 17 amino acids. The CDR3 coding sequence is TGTGCCAGCAGCGTAGGAAAGGGGACGTACCTGGGGGAGACCCAGTACTTC. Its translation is CASSVGKGTYLGETQYF.

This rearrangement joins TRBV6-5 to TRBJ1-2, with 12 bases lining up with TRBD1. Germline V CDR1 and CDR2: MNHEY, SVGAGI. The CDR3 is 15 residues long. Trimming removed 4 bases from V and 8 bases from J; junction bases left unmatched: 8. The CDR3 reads CASSWGTGGWRGYTF. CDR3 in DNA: TGTGCCAGCAGTTGGGGGACAGGGGGCTGGCGCGGCTACACCTTC.

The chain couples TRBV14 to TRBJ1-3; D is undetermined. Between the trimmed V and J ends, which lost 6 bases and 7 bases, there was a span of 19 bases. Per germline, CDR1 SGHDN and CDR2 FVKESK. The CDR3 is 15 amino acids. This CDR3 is CASSPLDDLGNTIYF. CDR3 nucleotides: TGTGCCAGCAGTCCCTTGGACGATCTAGGGAACACCATATATTTT.

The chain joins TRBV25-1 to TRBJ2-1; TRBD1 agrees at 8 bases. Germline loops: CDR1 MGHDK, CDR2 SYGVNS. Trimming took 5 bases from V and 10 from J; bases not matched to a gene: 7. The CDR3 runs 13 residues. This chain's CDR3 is CASSQQGAREQFF. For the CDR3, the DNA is TGTGCCAGCAGTCAGCAGGGGGCAAGGGAGCAGTTCTTC.